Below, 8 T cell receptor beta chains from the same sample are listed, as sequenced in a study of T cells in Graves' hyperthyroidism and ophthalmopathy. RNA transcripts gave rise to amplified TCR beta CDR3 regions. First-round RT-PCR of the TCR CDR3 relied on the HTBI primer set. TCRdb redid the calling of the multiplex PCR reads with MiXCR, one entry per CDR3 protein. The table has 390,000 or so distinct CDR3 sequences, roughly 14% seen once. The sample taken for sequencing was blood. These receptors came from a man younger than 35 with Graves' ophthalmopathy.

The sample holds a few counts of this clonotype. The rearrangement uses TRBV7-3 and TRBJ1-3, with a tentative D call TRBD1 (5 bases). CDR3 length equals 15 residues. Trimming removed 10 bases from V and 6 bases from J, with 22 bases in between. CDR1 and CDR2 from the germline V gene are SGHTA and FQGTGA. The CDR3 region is CATISPSQGVNTIYF. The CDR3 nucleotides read TGTGCCACCATCTCCCCCTCCCAGGGTGTAAACACCATATATTTT.

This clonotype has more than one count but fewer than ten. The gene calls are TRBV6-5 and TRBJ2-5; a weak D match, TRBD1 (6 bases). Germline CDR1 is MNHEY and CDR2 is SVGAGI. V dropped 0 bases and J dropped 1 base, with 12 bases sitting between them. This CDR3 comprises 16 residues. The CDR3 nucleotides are TGTGCCAGCAGTTACTCGGGGGCTTTAGGCCAAGAGACCCAGTACTTC. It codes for CASSYSGALGQETQYF.

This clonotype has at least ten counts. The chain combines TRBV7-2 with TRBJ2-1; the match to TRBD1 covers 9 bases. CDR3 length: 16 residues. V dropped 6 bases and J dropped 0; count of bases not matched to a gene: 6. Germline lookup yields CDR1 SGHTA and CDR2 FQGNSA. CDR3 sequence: CASRPPGQGSYNEQFF. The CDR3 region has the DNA TGTGCCAGCAGGCCACCGGGACAGGGCTCCTACAATGAGCAGTTCTTC.

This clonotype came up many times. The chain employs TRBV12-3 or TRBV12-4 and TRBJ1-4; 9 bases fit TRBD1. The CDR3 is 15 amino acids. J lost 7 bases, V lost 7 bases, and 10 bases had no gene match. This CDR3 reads CASNPGTGRSEKLFF. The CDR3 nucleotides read TGTGCCAGCAACCCGGGGACAGGGAGGAGTGAAAAACTGTTTTTT.

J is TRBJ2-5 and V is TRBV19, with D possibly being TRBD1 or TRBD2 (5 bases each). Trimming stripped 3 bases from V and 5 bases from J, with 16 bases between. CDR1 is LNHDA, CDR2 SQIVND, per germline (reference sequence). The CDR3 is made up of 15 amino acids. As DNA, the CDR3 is TGTGCCAGTAGTATGAGGGGACCTGCCCAGGAGACCCAGTACTTC. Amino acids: CASSMRGPAQETQYF.

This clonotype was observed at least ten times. The CDR3 here is CASTWRAESRSSQHF. CDR3 nucleotides: TGTGCCAGTACTTGGAGGGCCGAGTCTAGATCGTCCCAGCATTTT. This chain connects TRBV19 to TRBJ1-5; D remains ambiguous. Trimming shortened V by 7 bases and J by 11 bases, and 24 bases separated the two germline ends. CDR1 is LNHDA and CDR2 is SQIVND in the germline V gene (reference sequence). The CDR3 has 15 amino acids. The whole variable domain, remainder taken from reference TRBV19 and TRBJ1-5, is DGGITQSPKYLFRKEGQNVTLSCEQNLNHDAMYWYRQDPGQGLRLIYYSQIVNDFQKGDIAEGYSVSREKKESFPLTVTSAQKNPTAFYLCASTWRAESRSSQHFGDGTRLSIL.

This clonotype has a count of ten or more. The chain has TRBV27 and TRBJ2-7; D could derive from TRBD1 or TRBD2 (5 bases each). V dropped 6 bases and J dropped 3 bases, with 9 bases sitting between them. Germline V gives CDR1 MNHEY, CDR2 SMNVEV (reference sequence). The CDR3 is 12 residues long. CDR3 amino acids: CASSGDLYEQYF. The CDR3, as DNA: TGTGCCAGCAGCGGGGACCTCTACGAGCAGTACTTC.

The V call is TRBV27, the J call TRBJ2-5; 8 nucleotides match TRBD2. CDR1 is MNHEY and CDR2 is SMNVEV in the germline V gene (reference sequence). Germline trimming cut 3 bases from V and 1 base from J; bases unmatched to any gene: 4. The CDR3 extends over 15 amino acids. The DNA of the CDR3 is TGTGCCAGCAGTTTTACTAGCGGAAGCCAAGAGACCCAGTACTTC. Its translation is CASSFTSGSQETQYF.